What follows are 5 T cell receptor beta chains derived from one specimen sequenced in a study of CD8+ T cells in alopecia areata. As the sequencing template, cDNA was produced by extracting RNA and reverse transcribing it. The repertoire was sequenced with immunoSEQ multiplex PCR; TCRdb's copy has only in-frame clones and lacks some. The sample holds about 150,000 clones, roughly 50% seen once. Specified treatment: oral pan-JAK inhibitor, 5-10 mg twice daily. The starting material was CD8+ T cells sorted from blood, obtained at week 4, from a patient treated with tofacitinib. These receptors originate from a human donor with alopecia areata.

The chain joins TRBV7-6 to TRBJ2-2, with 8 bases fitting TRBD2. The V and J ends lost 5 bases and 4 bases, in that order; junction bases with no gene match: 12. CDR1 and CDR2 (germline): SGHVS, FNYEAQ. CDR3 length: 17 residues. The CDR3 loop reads CASSQAETGGPTGELFF. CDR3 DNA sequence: TGTGCCAGCAGCCAGGCAGAGACGGGGGGGCCCACCGGGGAGCTGTTTTTT.

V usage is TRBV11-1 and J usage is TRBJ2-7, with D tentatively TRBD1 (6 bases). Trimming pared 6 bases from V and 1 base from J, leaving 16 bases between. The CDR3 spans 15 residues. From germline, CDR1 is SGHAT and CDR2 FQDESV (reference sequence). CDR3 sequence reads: CASSTHLTGSYEQYF. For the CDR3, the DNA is TGTGCCAGCAGTACGCACTTGACAGGTTCCTACGAGCAGTACTTC.

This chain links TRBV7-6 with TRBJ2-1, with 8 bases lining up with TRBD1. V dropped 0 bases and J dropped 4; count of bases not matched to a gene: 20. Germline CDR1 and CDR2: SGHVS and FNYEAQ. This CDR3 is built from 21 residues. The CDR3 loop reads CASSLAVADRGVLTQYNEQFF. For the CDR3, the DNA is TGTGCCAGCAGCTTAGCGGTCGCAGACAGGGGTGTACTTACGCAATACAATGAGCAGTTCTTC. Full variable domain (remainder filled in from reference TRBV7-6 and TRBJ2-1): GAGVSQSPRYKVTKRGQDVALRCDPISGHVSLYWYRQALGQGPEFLTYFNYEAQQDKSGLPNDRFSAERPEGSISTLTIQRTEQRDSAMYRCASSLAVADRGVLTQYNEQFFGPGTRLTVL.

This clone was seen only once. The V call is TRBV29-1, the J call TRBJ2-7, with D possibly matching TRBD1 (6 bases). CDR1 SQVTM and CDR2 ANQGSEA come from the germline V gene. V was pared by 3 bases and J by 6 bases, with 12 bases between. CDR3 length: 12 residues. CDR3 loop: CSVERQGSEQYF. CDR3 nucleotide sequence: TGCAGCGTTGAGCGGCAGGGGAGCGAGCAGTACTTC.

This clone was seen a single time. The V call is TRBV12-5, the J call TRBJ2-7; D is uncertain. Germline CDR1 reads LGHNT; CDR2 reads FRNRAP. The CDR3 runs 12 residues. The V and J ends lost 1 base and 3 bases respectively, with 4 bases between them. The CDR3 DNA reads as TGTGCTAGTGGTTTGGCTAGCTACGAGCAGTACTTC. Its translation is CASGLASYEQYF.